The 29 T cell receptor beta chains below all came from one sample that was sequenced in a study of shared clonotypes between healthy human individuals. TCRdb's table, derived via immunoSEQ multiplex PCR, lists solely in-frame clones and lacks some. The data show about 490,000 clones, over 70% seen once. The sample comprised PBMCs. Source of these receptors: a woman aged 40 to 49 in good health. Some clones in this sample may be carry-over from other donors' samples.

The J gene is TRBJ2-1, the V gene TRBV5-4; D not resolved. Germline assignment: CDR1 SGHNT and CDR2 YYREEE (reference sequence). There are 12 residues in the CDR3. V lost 2 bases to trimming and J lost 5 bases, with 5 bases between them. CDR3 amino acids: CASSFHHNEQFF. DNA of the CDR3: TGTGCCAGCAGCTTCCACCACAATGAGCAGTTCTTC.

The rearrangement joins TRBV28 to TRBJ1-2; TRBD1 agrees at 8 bases. CDR3 length: 13 amino acids. Germline CDR1 and CDR2: MDHEN and SYDVKM. V shed 5 bases, J shed 3 bases, and the junction held 2 bases outside the gene matches. The CDR3 nucleotides read TGTGCCAGCAGTGAACAGGGGGACTATGGCTACACCTTC. Its protein is CASSEQGDYGYTF.

This clone was counted a few times. The V gene is TRBV19, the J gene TRBJ2-7, with D possibly matching TRBD2 (5 bases). The V gene lost 4 bases and the J gene lost 0 bases, with 10 bases spanning the gap. This CDR3 comprises 14 residues. Germline-derived CDR1 and CDR2 are LNHDA and SQIVND (reference sequence). The CDR3 spells CASSNPGISYEQYF. CDR3 nucleotides: TGTGCCAGTAGTAACCCGGGGATCTCCTACGAGCAGTACTTC.

The rearrangement uses TRBV18 and TRBJ2-7; D remains ambiguous. V was trimmed by 3 bases and J by 6 bases, leaving 12 bases between them. Germline-derived CDR1 and CDR2 are KGHSH and LQKENI. The CDR3 spans 13 residues. The CDR3 region is CASSPDPEGEQYF. For the CDR3, the DNA is TGTGCCAGCTCACCGGACCCAGAAGGCGAGCAGTACTTC.

In the case of this clone: A far larger clone is one base from this, pointing to a likely read error. No conserved phenylalanine or tryptophan is present at the end of the CDR3, so a read error is the likely explanation. The sample holds other DNA sequences that translate to the same CDR3. This chain joins TRBV29-1 and TRBJ1-1, with D hard to call. Looked up from germline, CDR1 is SQVTM and CDR2 is ANQGSEA. CDR3 length: 13 amino acids. With 3 bases removed from V and 1 base from J, the gap between germline ends came to 9 bases. CDR3 protein: CSVDAAGNTEAFL. The CDR3 DNA is TGCAGCGTTGACGCAGCCGGGAACACTGAAGCTTTCCTT.

The V gene is TRBV29-1, the J gene TRBJ2-3; tentative D call: TRBD1 (5 bases). CDR1 and CDR2 from the germline V gene are SQVTM and ANQGSEA. The CDR3 covers 14 residues. Trimming left V 3 bases short and J 1 base short, with 11 bases between. CDR3 amino acids: CSVDQDIGTDTQYF. The CDR3 DNA reads TGCAGCGTTGACCAGGACATCGGCACAGATACGCAGTATTTT.

The chain has TRBV7-3 and TRBJ2-1; D possibly uses TRBD1 or TRBD2 (5 bases each). This CDR3 comprises 14 residues. Looked up from germline, CDR1 is SGHTA and CDR2 is FQGTGA. V lost 5 bases to trimming and J lost 6 bases, with 14 bases between them. The CDR3 loop reads CASSIRDGRNEQFF. CDR3 in DNA: TGTGCCAGCAGCATCCGGGACGGCCGCAATGAGCAGTTCTTC.

The chain recombines TRBV10-3 with TRBJ2-1; TRBD2 matches at 11 bases. This CDR3 comprises 14 residues. Trimming removed 6 bases from V and 5 bases from J; junction bases left unmatched: 3. Germline V gives CDR1 ENHRY, CDR2 SYGVKD. The CDR3 reads CAIRGTSGDNEQFF. CDR3 nucleotides: TGTGCCATCAGGGGGACTAGCGGAGACAATGAGCAGTTCTTC.

This chain connects TRBV10-2 to TRBJ2-3; 7 nucleotides match TRBD2. J was trimmed by 6 bases and V by 6 bases; bases with no gene match: 9. The CDR3 has 14 residues. Germline CDR1 is WSHSY and CDR2 is SAAADI. The CDR3 spells CASRGAGSLDTQYF. Here the CDR3 DNA reads TGCGCCAGCAGGGGAGCGGGGTCCTTGGATACGCAGTATTTT.

The chain uses TRBV28 and TRBJ2-6; D remains ambiguous. The ends were cut back, 6 bases at V and 2 bases at J, with 14 bases in the middle. From germline, CDR1 is MDHEN and CDR2 SYDVKM. The CDR3 runs 16 residues. The CDR3 here is CASSQGMFAGANVLTF. DNA of the CDR3: TGTGCCAGCAGCCAAGGGATGTTCGCTGGGGCCAACGTCCTGACTTTC.

The CDR3 here is CASSRGGGDEQYF. Here the CDR3 DNA reads TGTGCCAGCTCAAGAGGGGGTGGGGACGAGCAGTACTTC. The chain couples TRBV18 to TRBJ2-7; maybe TRBD1 (6 bases). CDR3 length: 13 amino acids. V was clipped by 5 bases and J by 5 bases, with 13 bases between them. In germline, CDR1 is KGHSH, CDR2 LQKENI.

V and J are TRBV10-3 and TRBJ2-3; 10 nucleotides match TRBD1. The V segment lost 3 bases and the J segment 4 bases; nucleotides outside the gene matches: 10. This CDR3 region has 17 residues. Germline V lookup: CDR1 ENHRY, CDR2 SYGVKD. The CDR3 nucleotides are TGTGCCATCAGTGACCCAACCGGGACAGGGGACGCAGATACGCAGTATTTT. This sequence encodes CAISDPTGTGDADTQYF.

This rearrangement joins TRBV19 to TRBJ2-4; D gene uncertain. Trimming cost V 3 bases and J 8 bases, with 14 bases left between them. The germline CDR1 and CDR2 sequences are LNHDA and SQIVND (reference sequence). The CDR3 contains 14 residues. CDR3 sequence (DNA): TGTGCCAGTAGTATCCGGCACGCTGGGGACATTCAGTACTTC. Its translation is CASSIRHAGDIQYF.

V usage is TRBV9 and J usage is TRBJ2-1; D remains unclear. The CDR3 is 15 residues long. V lost 5 bases and J lost 6, with 18 bases in between. Germline V gene data show CDR1 as SGDLS and CDR2 as YYNGEE. CDR3 bases: TGTGCCAGCAGTGCCCGTGGTAGTCTTGGCAATGAGCAGTTCTTC. It translates to CASSARGSLGNEQFF.

V and J are TRBV15 and TRBJ2-1; TRBD2 agrees at 13 bases. CDR1 LNHNV and CDR2 YYDKDF come from the germline V gene (reference sequence). The V segment lost 5 bases and the J segment 15 bases; nucleotides outside the gene matches: 7. This CDR3 comprises 13 residues. The CDR3 sequence is CATSLGLAGNLFF. The CDR3 DNA reads TGTGCCACCAGCTTGGGACTAGCGGGAAACCTGTTCTTC.

V is TRBV28 and J is TRBJ1-5, with 9 bases identical to TRBD1. This CDR3 contains 15 residues. The J segment lost 6 bases and the V segment lost 5 bases, leaving 8 bases of the junction unmatched. Germline loops: CDR1 MDHEN, CDR2 SYDVKM. CDR3 nucleotides: TGTGCCAGCAGTAGCGGACAGGGGAACAGTCAGCCCCAGCATTTT. This gives the protein CASSSGQGNSQPQHF.

The rearrangement joins TRBV5-6 to TRBJ2-1; 8 bases align to TRBD2. Losses at the gene ends were 6 bases for V and 4 bases for J; bases not matched to a gene: 12. Per the germline V gene, CDR1 is SGHDT and CDR2 is YYEEEE. The CDR3 loop spans 16 amino acids. CDR3 nucleotides: TGTGCCAGCACCAGGGATCGCGGGAGGTTTTACAATGAGCAGTTCTTC. Translating gives CASTRDRGRFYNEQFF. The full variable domain, rest sourced from reference TRBV5-6 and TRBJ2-1, is DAGVTQSPTHLIKTRGQQVTLRCSPKSGHDTVSWYQQALGQGPQFIFQYYEEEERQRGNFPDRFSGHQFPNYSSELNVNALLLGDSALYLCASTRDRGRFYNEQFFGPGTRLTVL.

This chain uses TRBV28 with TRBJ2-3; 9 bases are a match to TRBD2. Germline CDR1 and CDR2: MDHEN and SYDVKM. The CDR3 is 15 amino acids. The V and J ends lost 4 bases and 8 bases, in that order; junction bases with no gene match: 10. The CDR3 is CASSSVGSAGGTQYF. CDR3 DNA: TGTGCCAGCAGTTCCGTCGGTTCAGCGGGAGGTACGCAGTATTTT.

This rearrangement joins TRBV7-2 to TRBJ1-1; no clear D. Trimming left V 4 bases short and J 0 bases short, with 9 bases between. The germline V gene encodes CDR1 SGHTA and CDR2 FQGNSA. The CDR3 runs 14 residues. Written as DNA, the CDR3 is TGTGCCAGCAGCTCCGGGAACCTGAACACTGAAGCTTTCTTT. This gives the protein CASSSGNLNTEAFF.

The chain joins TRBV7-9 to TRBJ2-6; D not resolved. CDR1 and CDR2 from the germline V gene are SEHNR and FQNEAQ (reference sequence). There are 16 residues in the CDR3. Between the trimmed V and J ends, which lost 5 bases and 0 bases, there was a span of 11 bases. DNA of the CDR3: TGTGCCAGCAGCCGTCTGTGGGGCTCTGGGGCCAACGTCCTGACTTTC. Amino acids: CASSRLWGSGANVLTF.

V gene TRBV19 combines with J gene TRBJ2-1; possibly TRBD1 or TRBD2 for D (5 bases each). Germline CDR1 and CDR2: LNHDA and SQIVND (reference sequence). Deletions cut 2 bases from V and 7 bases from J, with 24 bases between. The CDR3 is 18 amino acids. CDR3 bases: TGTGCCAGTAGTATAAGTTCAACAGGTTGGGGGAGTCGGAATGAGCAGTTCTTC. Encoded protein: CASSISSTGWGSRNEQFF.

The CDR3 DNA sequence: TGTGCCAGCACGGGCGGGACGTCAAACACCGGGGAGCTGTTTTTT. Residues: CASTGGTSNTGELFF. V usage is TRBV25-1 and J usage is TRBJ2-2, with D perhaps matching TRBD2 (6 bases). The CDR3 loop spans 15 amino acids. Germline V CDR1 and CDR2: MGHDK, SYGVNS. V lost 7 bases and J lost 2, with 14 bases in between.

To note about this clone: This sequence is one base from a far larger clone and is likely a read error. This chain joins TRBV27 and TRBJ1-2, with D maybe TRBD1 (6 bases). Germline V gene data show CDR1 as MNHEY and CDR2 as SMNVEV (reference sequence). The CDR3 sequence is 18 residues long. This chain's CDR3 is CASSPTFWGTLGDYDYTF. In nucleotides, the CDR3 is TGTGCCAGCAGCCCCACGTTTTGGGGGACACTCGGCGACTATGACTACACCTTC.

This clone came up once. This chain links TRBV29-1 with TRBJ2-1; 7 bases align to TRBD2. Looked up from germline, CDR1 is SQVTM and CDR2 is ANQGSEA. The length of the CDR3 is 14 residues. With 7 bases clipped from V and 0 bases from J, the junction kept 6 bases outside the gene matches. The CDR3 DNA reads TGCAGCGATGCAGGGAGGGGCTCCTACAATGAGCAGTTCTTC. It yields the protein CSDAGRGSYNEQFF.

In this sample, this clone turned up many times. This chain connects TRBV20-1 to TRBJ2-7, with a tentative D call TRBD1 (6 bases). The germline V gene encodes CDR1 DFQATT and CDR2 SNEGSKA (reference sequence). The V end lost 5 bases, the J end lost 6 bases, and 11 bases lay between the germline ends. The CDR3 is 11 amino acids. As DNA, the CDR3 is TGCAGTGCTGATACAGGGCGCGAGCAGTACTTC. Amino acids: CSADTGREQYF.

The chain joins TRBV5-1 to TRBJ1-1; 8 nucleotides match TRBD1. V trimming: 3 bases; J trimming: 7 bases; junction bases outside the gene matches: 8. The CDR3 totals 14 residues. Germline CDR1 SGHRS, CDR2 YFSETQ. The chain's CDR3 is CASSSSNRGGEAFF. DNA for the CDR3: TGCGCCAGCAGCTCCTCGAACAGGGGGGGTGAAGCTTTCTTT.

DNA of the CDR3: TGCGCCAGCAGCCCCGACCCGGGGAACTATGGCTACACCTTC. This sequence encodes CASSPDPGNYGYTF. The chain combines TRBV5-1 with TRBJ1-2; D is undetermined. V shed 4 bases and J shed 2 bases, with 12 bases lying between them. The germline V gene encodes CDR1 SGHRS and CDR2 YFSETQ. The CDR3 length is 14 residues.

V is TRBV2 and J is TRBJ2-1; 10 positions agree with TRBD2. Germline trimming cut 4 bases from V and 3 bases from J; bases unmatched to any gene: 6. This CDR3 has 16 residues. From germline, CDR1 is SNHLY and CDR2 FYNNEI. The CDR3 DNA follows: TGTGCCAGCAGTGCCCCCGGACTAGCGGACTACAATGAGCAGTTCTTC. Its translation is CASSAPGLADYNEQFF.

On this clone: One junction end does not reproduce the germline sequence, and a read error may be involved. The chain uses TRBV9 and TRBJ1-5, with a weak D call TRBD1 (6 bases). The germline V gene has CDR1 SGDLS and CDR2 YYNGEE. The CDR3 runs to 14 residues. The CDR3 DNA follows: TGTGCCAGCAGCGAACAGGGTTGGGATCAGCTCCAGCATTTT. Residues: CASSEQGWDQLQHF.